These 13 T cell receptor beta chains came from one sample sequenced in a study of blood T cell repertoires in COVID-19. Sequencing used immunoSEQ multiplex PCR; TCRdb keeps in-frame clones, though not all of them. The sample has some 49,000 clones, 80% to 90% seen once. The sequencing input was peripheral blood. These receptors came from a woman aged 60-70 years with acute or convalescent COVID-19.

The CDR3 is CASRLTENTEAFF. The CDR3 region has the DNA TGTGCCAGCAGATTGACAGAGAACACTGAAGCTTTCTTT. The chain carries TRBV6-6 and TRBJ1-1; D possibly corresponds to TRBD1 (5 bases). This CDR3 has 13 amino acids. Trimming took off 6 bases at V and 1 base at J, with 9 bases between the two ends. CDR1 MNHNY and CDR2 SVGAGI come from the germline V gene (reference sequence).

This chain uses TRBV24-1 with TRBJ2-5; D remains unclear. Germline lookup yields CDR1 KGHDR and CDR2 SFDVKD. The CDR3 runs to 12 residues. V was shortened by 6 bases and J by 8 bases, with 12 bases between the two germline ends. CDR3 region: CATSPDSNTQYF. The DNA of the CDR3 is TGTGCCACCAGTCCAGATTCCAATACCCAGTACTTC.

The chain has TRBV10-3 and TRBJ1-2, with D possibly TRBD1 on 5 matching bases. Germline assignment: CDR1 ENHRY and CDR2 SYGVKD. This CDR3 has 14 amino acids. Trimming took off 4 bases at V and 1 base at J, with 10 bases between the two ends. CDR3 sequence: CAISVQGGNYGYTF. For the CDR3, the DNA is TGTGCCATCAGTGTGCAGGGAGGTAACTATGGCTACACCTTC.

In its sample, this clone was seen once. The chain combines TRBV18 with TRBJ2-5, with TRBD2 matching over 14 bases. Germline V gives CDR1 KGHSH, CDR2 LQKENI. With V trimmed by 6 bases and J by 1 base, 7 bases remained unmatched. There are 17 residues in the CDR3. The CDR3 loop reads CASSTGLAGESQETQYF. CDR3 nucleotides: TGTGCCAGCTCGACGGGACTAGCGGGAGAGTCCCAAGAGACCCAGTACTTC. Complete variable domain (other parts from reference TRBV18 and TRBJ2-5): NAGVMQNPRHLVRRRGQEARLRCSPMKGHSHVYWYRQLPEEGLKFMVYLQKENIIDESGMPKERFSAEFPKEGPSILRIQQVVRGDSAAYFCASSTGLAGESQETQYFGPGTRLLVL.

This chain links TRBV5-1 with TRBJ2-1; TRBD1 agrees at 7 bases. J gave up 6 bases and V 3 bases, and 12 bases lay outside the gene matches. From germline, CDR1 is SGHRS and CDR2 YFSETQ. The length of the CDR3 is 16 residues. CDR3 sequence reads: CASSWSQGLGPNEQFF. The CDR3 DNA is TGCGCCAGCAGCTGGTCACAGGGGTTAGGTCCCAATGAGCAGTTCTTC.

The chain combines TRBV6-6 with TRBJ2-2, with D possibly being TRBD2 (5 bases). Per germline, CDR1 MNHNY and CDR2 SVGAGI (reference sequence). This CDR3 spans 12 amino acids. Trimming left V 11 bases short and J 5 bases short, with 12 bases between. For the CDR3, the DNA is TGTGCCTCGGGAACATTTACCGGGGAGCTGTTTTTT. It codes for CASGTFTGELFF.

This clone was seen once. V usage is TRBV6-2 or TRBV6-3 and J usage is TRBJ2-7, with TRBD2 identical over 8 bases. CDR1 is MNHEY, CDR2 SVGEGT, per germline. There are 15 residues in the CDR3. V was clipped by 2 bases and J by 7 bases; unmatched bases: 10. The CDR3 protein is CASSYTGGLVGEQYF. The CDR3 nucleotides read TGTGCCAGCAGTTACACCGGGGGACTAGTTGGGGAGCAGTACTTC.

The V gene is TRBV5-1, the J gene TRBJ1-1, with D possibly matching TRBD1 (6 bases). V was shortened by 7 bases and J by 1 base, with 14 bases between the two germline ends. The CDR3 spans 14 residues. Germline CDR1 SGHRS, CDR2 YFSETQ. The CDR3 region is CASRYDRRNTEAFF. For the CDR3, the DNA is TGCGCCAGCCGATACGACAGGAGGAACACTGAAGCTTTCTTT.

V gene TRBV4-1 combines with J gene TRBJ2-5, with 12 positions matching TRBD1. CDR3 length equals 17 residues. Germline CDR1 reads MGHRA; CDR2 reads YSYEKL. V shed 1 base and J 3 bases; nucleotides not matched to a gene: 6. CDR3 bases: TGCGCCAGCAGCCAAGGTCCAGGGACAGGGGGCAAAGAGACCCAGTACTTC. This encodes CASSQGPGTGGKETQYF.

The V gene is TRBV19, the J gene TRBJ1-1; 8 nucleotides align to TRBD1. The CDR3 is 15 amino acids. Germline assignment: CDR1 LNHDA and CDR2 SQIVND (reference sequence). J gave up 3 bases and V 5 bases, and 8 bases lay outside the gene matches. In nucleotides, the CDR3 is TGTGCCAGTAGTCCGTGGACAGGGACGGACACTGAAGCTTTCTTT. Protein: CASSPWTGTDTEAFF.

The rearrangement joins TRBV11-2 to TRBJ1-1; D is uncertain. This CDR3 has 14 residues. Deletions cut 0 bases from V and 3 bases from J, with 8 bases between. From germline, CDR1 is SGHAT and CDR2 FQNNGV. The CDR3 nucleotides are TGTGCCAGCAGCTTAGACGGGGAGTACACTGAAGCTTTCTTT. Protein product: CASSLDGEYTEAFF.

As regards this clone: The same CDR3 is also encoded by other DNA sequences in this sample. The chain has TRBV19 and TRBJ1-5, with 9 bases lining up with TRBD1. Germline CDR1 and CDR2: LNHDA and SQIVND (reference sequence). This CDR3 spans 13 amino acids. V lost 6 bases and J lost 7; bases outside the gene matches: 4. The CDR3 spells CASRGQGDQPQHF. The CDR3 coding sequence is TGTGCCAGTAGGGGACAGGGAGACCAGCCCCAGCATTTT.

This chain joins TRBV5-1 and TRBJ1-3; TRBD1 aligns across 10 bases. CDR1 is SGHRS, CDR2 YFSETQ, per germline. The V and J ends lost 1 base and 9 bases, in that order; junction bases with no gene match: 10. The CDR3 totals 16 residues. The CDR3 coding sequence is TGCGCCAGCAGCTTGTTACCCGACAGGGGGCAAGGCACCATATATTTT. It yields the protein CASSLLPDRGQGTIYF.